Following are 21 T cell receptor beta chains from one sample sequenced in a study of T cells after yellow fever vaccination. TCRdb processed the 5' RACE reads anew with MiXCR; each CDR3 protein has one entry. The sample consists of hundreds of thousands of distinct CDR3 sequences, under 15% of them appearing once. The source material was CD4+ T cells sorted from PBMCs, sampled 15 days after the yellow fever booster vaccination. These receptors originate from a man aged 18 to 30 who received the YFV17D yellow fever vaccine.

The V gene is TRBV4-1, the J gene TRBJ2-3; 13 nucleotides agree with TRBD2. The CDR3 contains 16 residues. With V trimmed by 5 bases and J by 7 bases, 9 bases remained unmatched. CDR1 and CDR2 from the germline V gene are MGHRA and YSYEKL. The CDR3 region has the DNA TGCGCCAGCAGCGAAGGGACTAGCGGGGTGATATATACGCAGTATTTT. It is translated as CASSEGTSGVIYTQYF.

The chain recombines TRBV28 with TRBJ2-2; TRBD2 might be the D (5 bases). Germline CDR1 MDHEN, CDR2 SYDVKM. CDR3 length: 13 residues. Trimming removed 3 bases at V and 8 bases at J, with 10 bases between. The CDR3 nucleotides are TGTGCCAGCAGTTTTGGAGGCGAAGGGGAGCTGTTTTTT. Encoded protein: CASSFGGEGELFF.

The V gene is TRBV6-2 or TRBV6-3, the J gene TRBJ2-7, with D tentatively TRBD1 (5 bases). Germline loops: CDR1 MNHEY, CDR2 SVGEGT. This CDR3 spans 14 amino acids. Trimming shortened V by 0 bases and J by 4 bases, and 10 bases separated the two germline ends. Here the CDR3 DNA reads TGTGCCAGCAGTTACTCCATGGCAGGGTACGAGCAGTACGTC. Amino acids: CASSYSMAGYEQYV.

The count of this clonotype is one. Sequence at one end of the junction differs from germline and may be a read error. CDR3 sequence: CACSSSMFREQFF. CDR3 coding DNA: TGTGCCTGCAGTTCTTCCATGTTCCGTGAGCAGTTCTTC. The chain uses TRBV28 and TRBJ2-1; D call uncertain. Germline V gene lookup returns CDR1 MDHEN and CDR2 SYDVKM. The CDR3 is 13 amino acids.

The V gene is TRBV9, the J gene TRBJ2-2; TRBD2 matches at 8 bases. V was pared by 4 bases and J by 9 bases, with 11 bases of the junction left unmatched. The germline CDR1 and CDR2 sequences are SGDLS and YYNGEE. The CDR3 consists of 15 residues. CDR3 bases: TGTGCCAGCAGCCTAGGAGCGGGGGCGAACCGGGAGCTGTTTTTT. It codes for CASSLGAGANRELFF.

The chain carries TRBV2 and TRBJ2-3; possible D gene TRBD2, 5 bases. Germline CDR1 and CDR2: SNHLY and FYNNEI. Trimming cost V 10 bases and J 4 bases, with 12 bases left between them. There are 12 residues in the CDR3. The CDR3 DNA reads as TGTGCCATCGAGGACGGGGCAGATACGCAGTATTTT. It translates to CAIEDGADTQYF.

This clonotype was recorded a few times. The V gene is TRBV3-1, the J gene TRBJ2-1; 7 positions agree with TRBD2. The V gene's germline CDR1 is LGHDT and CDR2 YNNKEL (reference sequence). This CDR3 spans 15 amino acids. V lost 5 bases, J lost 7 bases, and 11 bases stayed unmatched. Here the CDR3 reads CASSTSASGGNEQFF. The DNA of the CDR3 is TGTGCCAGCAGCACGTCTGCCTCGGGAGGTAATGAGCAGTTCTTC.

V usage is TRBV6-5 and J usage is TRBJ1-5; D remains unclear. Germline V gene sequence: CDR1 MNHEY, CDR2 SVGAGI. Trimming shortened V by 6 bases and J by 7 bases, and 22 bases separated the two germline ends. The CDR3 has 16 amino acids. The CDR3 coding sequence is TGTGCCAGCAGCCTACGAGCAGGAGGTTTGAGCCAGCCCCAGCATTTT. This translates into CASSLRAGGLSQPQHF.

This rearrangement joins TRBV3-1 to TRBJ2-1; TRBD2 matches 8 bases. Germline V gives CDR1 LGHDT, CDR2 YNNKEL (reference sequence). There are 16 residues in the CDR3. J lost 8 bases, V lost 0 bases, and 9 bases had no gene match. CDR3 region: CASSQDLERGYYEQFF. DNA for the CDR3: TGTGCCAGCAGCCAAGATCTCGAGCGGGGGTACTATGAGCAGTTCTTC.

This clonotype was seen a few times. The chain carries TRBV7-3 and TRBJ2-2; the D is unclear. CDR1 and CDR2 (germline): SGHTA, FQGTGA. CDR3 length: 13 residues. Trimming cost V 2 bases and J 6 bases, with 7 bases left between them. The CDR3 is CASSLGASGELFF. The CDR3 region has the DNA TGTGCCAGCAGCTTAGGCGCGTCCGGGGAGCTGTTTTTT.

This chain joins TRBV19 and TRBJ1-2; TRBD1 agrees at 9 bases. The V gene's germline CDR1 is LNHDA and CDR2 SQIVND (reference sequence). The V gene end was trimmed by 9 bases and the J gene end by 3 bases; junction bases not matched to a gene: 11. This CDR3 has 15 residues. The CDR3 loop is CASAPGQGHDYGYTF. The CDR3 region has the DNA TGTGCCAGCGCCCCGGGACAGGGACATGACTATGGCTACACCTTC.

The rearrangement links TRBV7-8 to TRBJ1-2; D gene ambiguous. The CDR3 length is 13 residues. From germline, CDR1 is SGHVS and CDR2 FQNEAQ. Trimming left V 5 bases short and J 4 bases short, with 11 bases between. In nucleotides, the CDR3 is TGTGCCAGCAGCCCCCGTGGGAGCTATGGCTACACCTTC. Its protein product is CASSPRGSYGYTF.

The V and J genes are TRBV12-5 and TRBJ1-1; D is unresolved. Germline CDR1 LGHNT, CDR2 FRNRAP. This CDR3 is 13 amino acids long. V was pared by 8 bases and J by 1 base, with 11 bases between. In nucleotides, the CDR3 is TGTGCTAGTCGAGGGTCCGCGAACACTGAAGCTTTCTTT. Its protein product is CASRGSANTEAFF. Full variable domain (remainder filled in from reference TRBV12-5 and TRBJ1-1): DARVTQTPRHKVTEMGQEVTMRCQPILGHNTVFWYRQTMMQGLELLAYFRNRAPLDDSGMPKDRFSAEMPDATLATLKIQPSEPRDSAVYFCASRGSANTEAFFGQGTRLTVV.

V and J are TRBV12-3 or TRBV12-4 and TRBJ2-3; TRBD2 matches at 7 bases. This CDR3 spans 18 amino acids. V lost 2 bases, J lost 1 base, and 12 bases stayed unmatched. In DNA form, the CDR3 reads TGTGCCAGCAGTTTAAGGTCGGTGGGTCTAGCGGGCACAGATACGCAGTATTTT. It codes for CASSLRSVGLAGTDTQYF.

The chain couples TRBV27 to TRBJ1-2; no clear D gene. CDR1 MNHEY and CDR2 SMNVEV come from the germline V gene (reference sequence). The CDR3 consists of 13 residues. The V end was cut by 6 bases, the J end by 4 bases, with 12 bases between. CDR3 nucleotide sequence: TGTGCCAGCAGATCTCTCAACATCTATGGCTACACCTTC. The encoded protein is CASRSLNIYGYTF.

V and J are TRBV10-3 and TRBJ2-2; a weak D match, TRBD2 (5 bases). Trimming stripped 10 bases from V and 1 base from J, with 10 bases between. CDR3 length equals 13 residues. The germline gives CDR1 ENHRY, CDR2 SYGVKD. Here the CDR3 DNA reads TGTGCCACCGGCCGGGGGAACACCGGGGAGCTGTTTTTT. Translating gives CATGRGNTGELFF.

This clonotype was seen only a few times. The chain recombines TRBV7-9 with TRBJ1-5; weak D call: TRBD1 (5 bases). Germline V gives CDR1 SEHNR, CDR2 FQNEAQ (reference sequence). The CDR3 totals 15 residues. The V and J ends lost 5 bases and 6 bases respectively, with 17 bases between them. The DNA for the CDR3 is TGTGCCAGCAGCGCCCCCGGGGCCCAGGGTCAGCCCCAGCATTTT. This translates into CASSAPGAQGQPQHF.

A few counts support this clonotype. V and J are TRBV6-6 and TRBJ1-2; D unresolved. The CDR3 runs 12 residues. Germline V gene data show CDR1 as MNHNY and CDR2 as SVGAGI (reference sequence). Between the trimmed V and J ends, which lost 4 bases and 6 bases, there was a span of 9 bases. The CDR3 DNA is TGTGCCAGCAGTTTCGCAGCTGATGGCTACACCTTC. Translating it yields CASSFAADGYTF.

The chain couples TRBV4-3 to TRBJ1-2; possibly TRBD1 for D (6 bases). With 6 bases removed from V and 6 bases from J, the gap between germline ends came to 8 bases. Germline V CDR1 and CDR2: LGHNA, YSLEER. There are 11 residues in the CDR3. CDR3 coding DNA: TGCGCCAGCAGGGGACAAGATGGCTACACCTTC. It translates to CASRGQDGYTF.

Note on this clonotype: This clone may be a read error of a much larger clone one base away. The chain has TRBV12-3 or TRBV12-4 and TRBJ2-1; TRBD1 aligns across 8 bases. CDR3 size: 13 residues. V lost 2 bases to trimming and J lost 7 bases; unmatched junction nucleotides: 1. CDR3 in amino acids: CASSLRTGNEQFF. DNA of the CDR3: TGTGCCAGCAGTTTACGGACAGGGAATGAGCAGTTCTTC.

This clonotype has a handful of counts. This chain joins TRBV10-3 and TRBJ1-1; possible D gene TRBD1, 5 bases. Germline-derived CDR1 and CDR2 are ENHRY and SYGVKD. The CDR3 has 13 residues. The V and J ends lost 7 bases and 4 bases respectively, with 13 bases between them. This CDR3 is CAIKKGQSTEAFF. In nucleotides, the CDR3 is TGTGCCATCAAGAAGGGGCAGAGCACTGAAGCTTTCTTT.